What follows are 16 T cell receptor beta chains derived from one specimen sequenced in a study of identical twins. TCRdb processed the 5' RACE reads anew with MiXCR; each CDR3 protein has one entry. The sample includes about 220,000 distinct CDR3 sequences, 6.5% of them seen just once. The same data also went into a second study, on T cells expressing NK-cell markers.

Sequences were obtained from CD8+ T cells sorted from blood. The receptors stem from a woman under 30 in good health.

This rearrangement joins TRBV13 to TRBJ2-1; D uncertain. Trimming left V 7 bases short and J 4 bases short, with 20 bases between. The length of the CDR3 is 16 residues. Germline CDR1 and CDR2: PRHDT and FYEKMQ (reference sequence). The CDR3: CASTRPNSIIYNEQFF. CDR3 coding DNA: TGTGCCAGCACCCGCCCCAACTCCATAATTTACAATGAGCAGTTCTTC.

Only a few counts were recorded for this clonotype. The gene calls are TRBV25-1 and TRBJ2-3; D remains unclear. V gave up 6 bases and J gave up 1 base, with 8 bases separating them. This CDR3 has 13 residues. Germline assignment: CDR1 MGHDK and CDR2 SYGVNS. In DNA, the CDR3 is TGTGCCAGCAGGGAGAGTGGCACAGATACGCAGTATTTT. Its protein is CASRESGTDTQYF.

This clonotype came up many times. The chain uses TRBV12-3 or TRBV12-4 and TRBJ2-5; D perhaps matches TRBD2 (5 bases). The V end was cut by 5 bases, the J end by 5 bases, with 12 bases between. There are 13 residues in the CDR3. As DNA, the CDR3 is TGTGCCAGCAGTGGAGCGGAGCGGGAGACCCAGTACTTC. Its translation: CASSGAERETQYF.

J is TRBJ1-1 and V is TRBV7-8; D gene unclear. The V end lost 5 bases, the J end lost 7 bases, and 17 bases lay between the germline ends. This CDR3 spans 14 amino acids. CDR1 is SGHVS, CDR2 FQNEAQ, per germline. The CDR3 nucleotides are TGTGCCAGCAGCCAACGGGAGACCCTTTTTGAAGCTTTCTTT. It encodes CASSQRETLFEAFF.

The rearrangement joins TRBV10-3 to TRBJ2-5; perhaps TRBD2 as D (6 bases). V was cut by 2 bases and J by 3 bases, with 10 bases left in between. This CDR3 contains 14 residues. The germline CDR1 and CDR2 sequences are ENHRY and SYGVKD. This chain's CDR3 is CAISEEASEETQYF. Written as DNA, the CDR3 is TGTGCCATCAGTGAGGAGGCTAGCGAAGAGACCCAGTACTTC.

The chain carries TRBV14 and TRBJ1-2, with TRBD1 identical over 8 bases. The CDR3 loop spans 18 amino acids. Per germline, CDR1 SGHDN and CDR2 FVKESK. The trim removed 4 bases at V and 1 base at J, leaving 14 bases unmatched. CDR3 residues: CASSPGQDASAFNYGYTF. The CDR3 bases are TGTGCCAGCAGCCCGGGACAGGACGCTTCTGCCTTTAACTATGGCTACACCTTC.

This clonotype was detected a few times. In DNA, the CDR3 is TGTGCCAGCAGCTTCTCGGCACACGGCAACACTGAAGCTTTCTTT. It yields the protein CASSFSAHGNTEAFF. The rearrangement joins TRBV7-9 to TRBJ1-1; unclear D gene. Looked up from germline, CDR1 is SEHNR and CDR2 is FQNEAQ (reference sequence). The CDR3 has 15 residues. Trimming removed 3 bases from V and 2 bases from J, with 13 bases in between. Full variable domain (rest looked up from reference TRBV7-9 and TRBJ1-1): DTGVSQNPRHKITKRGQNVTFRCDPISEHNRLYWYRQTLGQGPEFLTYFQNEAQLEKSRLLSDRFSAERPKGSFSTLEIQRTEQGDSAMYLCASSFSAHGNTEAFFGQGTRLTVV.

The chain links TRBV12-5 to TRBJ1-1, with D possibly matching TRBD1 (5 bases). CDR3 size: 12 residues. Germline CDR1 is LGHNT and CDR2 is FRNRAP. The V gene lost 9 bases and the J gene lost 1 base, with 9 bases spanning the gap. The CDR3 region has the DNA TGTGCTAGCCTCACAGGGAACACTGAAGCTTTCTTT. Its translation is CASLTGNTEAFF.

The chain couples TRBV5-1 to TRBJ2-1; D gene uncertain. The CDR3 loop spans 12 amino acids. Germline CDR1 and CDR2: SGHRS and YFSETQ. The V end lost 3 bases, the J end lost 9 bases, and 10 bases lay between the germline ends. The CDR3 here is CASSSAPAEQFF. The CDR3 DNA reads TGCGCCAGCAGCTCGGCTCCCGCTGAGCAGTTCTTC.

This clonotype was recorded a few times. Here the CDR3 reads CASSEELPMNTEAFF. Here the CDR3 DNA reads TGTGCCAGCAGTGAAGAGTTACCGATGAACACTGAAGCTTTCTTT. V is TRBV6-1 and J is TRBJ1-1; D is uncertain. CDR1 and CDR2 from the germline V gene are MNHNS and SASEGT. V was pared by 1 base and J by 0 bases, with 9 bases between. There are 15 residues in the CDR3.

The DNA for the CDR3 is TGTGCCAGCAGCCCAGGTAGCAATGAAAAACTGTTTTTT. It encodes CASSPGSNEKLFF. V is TRBV12-3 or TRBV12-4 and J is TRBJ1-4; D gene ambiguous. The CDR3 loop spans 13 amino acids. Trimming shortened V by 6 bases and J by 5 bases, and 10 bases separated the two germline ends.

In this sample, this clonotype turned up a few times. The chain is built from TRBV12-3 or TRBV12-4 and TRBJ2-4; D unclear. V was shortened by 4 bases and J by 8 bases, with 12 bases between the two germline ends. The CDR3 has 13 residues. CDR3 DNA sequence: TGTGCCAGCAGTTCTGGGCCCGCGGACATTCAGTACTTC. Translated: CASSSGPADIQYF.

Only a few counts were recorded for this clonotype. The chain joins TRBV20-1 to TRBJ2-1; TRBD2 agrees at 10 bases. V shed 3 bases, J shed 9 bases, and the junction held 20 bases outside the gene matches. The CDR3 is 18 residues long. CDR1 and CDR2 (germline): DFQATT, SNEGSKA (reference sequence). In DNA, the CDR3 is TGCAGTGCTAGCCCTTCTATCGGAGCGGGAGGGCCTTATATTGAGCAGTTCTTC. Translating gives CSASPSIGAGGPYIEQFF.

CDR3 nucleotides: TGCAGTGCTTTGACTAGCGCCTCCTACAATGAGCAGTTCTTC. This sequence encodes CSALTSASYNEQFF. This chain uses TRBV20-1 with TRBJ2-1; 8 bases match TRBD2. This CDR3 has 14 residues. CDR1 is DFQATT, CDR2 SNEGSKA, per germline (reference sequence). V shed 5 bases and J 0 bases; nucleotides not matched to a gene: 3.

The sample holds many counts of this clonotype. The gene calls are TRBV7-9 and TRBJ2-2; D is ambiguous. The CDR3 is 13 residues long. V lost 0 bases and J 7 bases, leaving 6 bases between the germline ends. Per the germline V gene, CDR1 is SEHNR and CDR2 is FQNEAQ (reference sequence). The chain's CDR3 is CASSLALGGELFF. The CDR3 DNA reads as TGTGCCAGCAGCTTAGCGCTGGGCGGGGAGCTGTTTTTT.

This clonotype came up many times. The genes are TRBV4-3 and TRBJ2-3, with TRBD2 as a possible D gene (5 bases). The CDR3 runs to 14 residues. Between the trimmed V and J ends, which lost 4 bases and 5 bases, there was a span of 13 bases. The germline CDR1 and CDR2 sequences are LGHNA and YSLEER. In DNA form, the CDR3 reads TGCGCCAGCAGCCGGGGAGAGACGGGAGATACGCAGTATTTT. Its translation is CASSRGETGDTQYF.